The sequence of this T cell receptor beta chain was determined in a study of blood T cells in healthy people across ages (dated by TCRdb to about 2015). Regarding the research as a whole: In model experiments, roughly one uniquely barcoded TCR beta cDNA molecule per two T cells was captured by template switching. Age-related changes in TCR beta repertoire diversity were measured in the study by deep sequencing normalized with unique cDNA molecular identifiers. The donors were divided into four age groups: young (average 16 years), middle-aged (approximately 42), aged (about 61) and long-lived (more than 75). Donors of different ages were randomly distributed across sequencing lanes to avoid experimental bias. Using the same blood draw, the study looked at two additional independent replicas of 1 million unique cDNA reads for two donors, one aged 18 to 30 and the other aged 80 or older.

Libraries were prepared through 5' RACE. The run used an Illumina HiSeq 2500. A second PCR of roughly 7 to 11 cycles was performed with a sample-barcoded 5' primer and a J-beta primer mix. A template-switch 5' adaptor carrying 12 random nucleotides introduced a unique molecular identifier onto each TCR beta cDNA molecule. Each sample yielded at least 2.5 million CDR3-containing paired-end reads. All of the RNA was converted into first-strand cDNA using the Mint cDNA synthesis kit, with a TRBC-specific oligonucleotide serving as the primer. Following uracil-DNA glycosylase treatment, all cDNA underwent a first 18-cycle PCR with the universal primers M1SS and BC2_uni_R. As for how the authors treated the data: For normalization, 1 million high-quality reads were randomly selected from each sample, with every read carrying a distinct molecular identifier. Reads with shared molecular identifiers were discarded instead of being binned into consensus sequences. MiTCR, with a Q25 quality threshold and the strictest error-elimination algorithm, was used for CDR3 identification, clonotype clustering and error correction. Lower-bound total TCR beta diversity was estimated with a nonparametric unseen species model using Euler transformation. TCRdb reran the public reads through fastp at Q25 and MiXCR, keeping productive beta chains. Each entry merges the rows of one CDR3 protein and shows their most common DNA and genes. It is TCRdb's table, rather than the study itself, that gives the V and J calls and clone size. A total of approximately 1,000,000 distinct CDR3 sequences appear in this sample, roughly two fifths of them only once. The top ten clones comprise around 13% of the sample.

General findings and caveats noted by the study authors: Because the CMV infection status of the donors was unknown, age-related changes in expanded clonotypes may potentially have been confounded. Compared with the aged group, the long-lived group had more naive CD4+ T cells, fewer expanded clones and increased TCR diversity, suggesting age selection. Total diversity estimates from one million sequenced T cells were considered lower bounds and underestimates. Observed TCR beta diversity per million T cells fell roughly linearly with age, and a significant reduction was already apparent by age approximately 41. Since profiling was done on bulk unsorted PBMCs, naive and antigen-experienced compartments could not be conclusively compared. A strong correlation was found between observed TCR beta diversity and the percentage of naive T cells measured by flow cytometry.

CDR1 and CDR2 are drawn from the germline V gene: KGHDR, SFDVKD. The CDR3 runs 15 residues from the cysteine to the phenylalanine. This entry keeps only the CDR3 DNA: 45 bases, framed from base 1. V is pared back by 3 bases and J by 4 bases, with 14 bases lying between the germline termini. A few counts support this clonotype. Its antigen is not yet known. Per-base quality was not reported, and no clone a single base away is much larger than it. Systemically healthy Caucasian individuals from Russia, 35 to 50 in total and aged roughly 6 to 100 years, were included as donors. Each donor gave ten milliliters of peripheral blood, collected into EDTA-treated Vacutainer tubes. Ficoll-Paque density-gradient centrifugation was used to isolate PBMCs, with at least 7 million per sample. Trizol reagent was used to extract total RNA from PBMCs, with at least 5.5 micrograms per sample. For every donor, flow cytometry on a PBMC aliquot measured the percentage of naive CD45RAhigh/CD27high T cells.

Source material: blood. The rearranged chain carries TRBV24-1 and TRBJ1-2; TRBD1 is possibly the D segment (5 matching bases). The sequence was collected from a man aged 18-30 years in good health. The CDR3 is CATSDPETALYGYTF. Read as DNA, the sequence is TGTGCCACCAGTGATCCGGAGACAGCTCTCTATGGCTACACCTTC.